The text below deals with one TCR beta chain. This entry comes from a study of blood T cell repertoires in COVID-19. Method: immunoSEQ multiplex PCR; TCRdb's copy keeps in-frame clones and lacks some. The sample contains under 450,000 clones, around nine tenths of which appear only once. The CDR3 consists of 12 residues. CDR1 and CDR2 from the germline V gene are GTSNPN and SVGIG (reference sequence). Trimming at V came to 2 bases and at J to 7 bases, leaving 4 bases not matched to a gene. The source is a woman aged 40 to 55 with COVID-19, enrolled during active disease. Sequencing input: peripheral blood. V and J are TRBV30 and TRBJ1-2; the match to TRBD1 covers 7 bases. Written as DNA, the CDR3 is TGTGCCTGGAGTAAGGGGGCCTCTGGCTACACCTTC. Residues: CAWSKGASGYTF.